Shown below are 32 T cell receptor beta chains from a single sample sequenced in a study of CD8+CD57+ T cells in acquired aplastic anemia (dated by TCRdb to about 2018). Expansion of CD8+CD57+ cells had been shown by flow cytometry in the patients chosen for sequencing. Reads for this sample came from an Illumina HiSeq 2000. TCR beta VDJ combination and CDR3 sequence profiling used genomic DNA as the template. TCRdb redid the processing of the public reads, applying fastp at Q25 and MiXCR, and retained in-frame beta chains. Every entry covers one CDR3 protein and lists the most common genes and DNA from its rows. The sample yields over 150,000 distinct CDR3 sequences; 63% were counted once. The ten largest account for about 42% of the sample. The source material was sorted CD4+, CD8+, or CD8+CD57+ T cells (not recorded which) from PBMCs. Receptors originate from a human donor with aplastic anemia.

The chain employs TRBV2 and TRBJ2-5; D perhaps matches TRBD1 (6 bases). Germline lookup yields CDR1 SNHLY and CDR2 FYNNEI. Deletions cut 10 bases from V and 4 bases from J, with 10 bases between. CDR3 length: 11 amino acids. DNA for the CDR3: TGTGCCACCTCAGGGGTAGAGACCCAGTACTTC. It yields the protein CATSGVETQYF.

The chain recombines TRBV5-1 with TRBJ1-2, with TRBD1 identical over 8 bases. The CDR3 length is 13 residues. Looked up from germline, CDR1 is SGHRS and CDR2 is YFSETQ. Trimming removed 4 bases from V and 7 bases from J; junction bases left unmatched: 6. The CDR3 DNA sequence: TGCGCCAGCAGCCAAGGACAGGGAGGTGGCTACACCTTC. It encodes CASSQGQGGGYTF.

This clonotype was seen only a few times. The genes are TRBV20-1 and TRBJ2-7; D is ambiguous. CDR1 and CDR2 (germline): DFQATT, SNEGSKA (reference sequence). V lost 5 bases to trimming and J lost 4 bases, with 12 bases between them. The CDR3 spans 12 residues. The CDR3 sequence is CSASRFRYEQYF. CDR3 nucleotide sequence: TGCAGTGCTTCTAGATTCCGGTACGAGCAGTACTTC.

V usage is TRBV2 and J usage is TRBJ2-6; possible D gene TRBD1, 6 bases. V lost 3 bases and J lost 2, with 11 bases in between. CDR1 and CDR2 (germline): SNHLY, FYNNEI. The length of the CDR3 is 16 residues. The CDR3 here is CASSEFRGTGANVLTF. CDR3 nucleotides: TGTGCCAGCAGTGAGTTCAGGGGCACTGGGGCCAACGTCCTGACTTTC.

For this clonotype: At one end, the junction sequence differs from germline, possibly due to a read error. This sequence joins TRBV2 and TRBJ2-7, with 7 bases identical to TRBD1. There are 13 residues in the CDR3. Germline-derived CDR1 and CDR2 are SNHLY and FYNNEI. CDR3 region: CASSQTGLHKQYF. In DNA, the CDR3 is TGCGCCAGCAGCCAGACAGGGCTCCACAAGCAGTACTTC.

This chain joins TRBV10-2 and TRBJ1-6; D is ambiguous. CDR3 size: 15 residues. V was shortened by 0 bases and J by 6 bases, with 9 bases between the two germline ends. Germline CDR1 reads WSHSY; CDR2 reads SAAADI. The CDR3 nucleotides are TGCGCCAGCAGTGAGTCTCCGAGACTTAATTCACCCCTCCACTTT. Translated: CASSESPRLNSPLHF.

V and J are TRBV7-9 and TRBJ2-2, with 9 positions matching TRBD1. The germline V gene has CDR1 SEHNR and CDR2 FQNEAQ (reference sequence). V lost 5 bases, J lost 2 bases, and 9 bases stayed unmatched. This CDR3 is built from 17 residues. CDR3 nucleotides: TGTGCCAGCAGCGGGCGGGACAGGGCCTATAACACCGGGGAGCTGTTTTTT. Translating gives CASSGRDRAYNTGELFF.

The CDR3 here is CASSQDHGLAGYNEQFF. Written as DNA, the CDR3 is TGCGCCAGCAGCCAAGATCATGGGCTAGCGGGTTACAATGAGCAGTTCTTC. This sequence joins TRBV4-1 and TRBJ2-7, with 8 nucleotides matching TRBD2. The DNA end lines up better with TRBJ2-1; the J call may be wrong. The CDR3 length is 17 residues. Germline CDR1 reads MGHRA; CDR2 reads YSYEKL.

Ten or more counts support this clonotype. The rearrangement joins TRBV20-1 to TRBJ2-5; 7 bases line up with TRBD2. J gave up 2 bases and V 5 bases, and 11 bases lay outside the gene matches. In germline, CDR1 is DFQATT, CDR2 SNEGSKA (reference sequence). This CDR3 has 15 amino acids. The CDR3 loop reads CSAARGGEQQETQYF. In DNA, the CDR3 is TGCAGTGCTGCCCGGGGAGGGGAGCAACAAGAGACCCAGTACTTC.

This rearrangement joins TRBV20-1 to TRBJ2-7; 13 bases agree with TRBD2. V dropped 6 bases and J dropped 7; count of bases not matched to a gene: 12. The CDR3 is 15 amino acids. Germline CDR1 and CDR2: DFQATT and SNEGSKA (reference sequence). The CDR3 DNA reads as TGCAGTGCCCCGAAAAGGACTAGCGGGAGAGATGAGCAGTACTTC. Translated: CSAPKRTSGRDEQYF.

This clonotype was detected many times. This chain links TRBV6-6 with TRBJ2-1; 13 bases fit TRBD2. Germline V lookup: CDR1 MNHNY, CDR2 SVGAGI (reference sequence). This CDR3 region has 17 residues. The junction had 6 bases not matched to a gene; V was cut back by 4 bases and J by 3 bases. The CDR3 region has the DNA TGTGCCAGCAGTTCTGGACTAGCGGGGGTTTTCTACAATGAGCAGTTCTTC. Its protein is CASSSGLAGVFYNEQFF.

J is TRBJ1-6 and V is TRBV20-1; D unresolved. V was shortened by 0 bases and J by 0 bases, with 9 bases between the two germline ends. Germline V gene data show CDR1 as DFQATT and CDR2 as SNEGSKA (reference sequence). The CDR3 is 16 residues long. CDR3 nucleotides: TGCAGTGCTAGAGATCTAAGGTCCTCCTATAATTCACCCCTCCACTTT. Its protein product is CSARDLRSSYNSPLHF.

DNA of the CDR3: TGTGCCAGCAGCCAAGTAGCAGGGGCTCCCGGGGAGCTGTTTTTT. It translates to CASSQVAGAPGELFF. The rearrangement uses TRBV3-1 and TRBJ2-2; TRBD1 might be the D (6 bases). V was cut by 1 base and J by 6 bases, with 12 bases left in between. Germline loops: CDR1 LGHDT, CDR2 YNNKEL (reference sequence). The CDR3 extends over 15 amino acids.

The chain couples TRBV7-9 to TRBJ2-3; TRBD1 is a possible D gene (5 bases). V lost 1 base and J lost 1, with 12 bases in between. Germline V CDR1 and CDR2: SEHNR, FQNEAQ (reference sequence). CDR3 length: 16 residues. The CDR3 loop reads CASSLVTGLRTDTQYF. Written as DNA, the CDR3 is TGTGCCAGCAGCTTAGTCACAGGCCTACGCACAGATACGCAGTATTTT.

The CDR3 is CSARDYREQPQHF. CDR3 DNA: TGCAGTGCTAGAGATTACCGGGAGCAGCCCCAGCATTTT. This sequence joins TRBV20-1 and TRBJ1-5; D gene uncertain. The ends were cut back, 0 bases at V and 7 bases at J, with 10 bases in the middle. The CDR3 loop spans 13 amino acids. CDR1 and CDR2 (germline): DFQATT, SNEGSKA (reference sequence).

The rearrangement joins TRBV19 to TRBJ2-1; D is uncertain. With 7 bases removed from V and 2 bases from J, the gap between germline ends came to 6 bases. Germline V gene sequence: CDR1 LNHDA, CDR2 SQIVND (reference sequence). CDR3 length: 12 residues. The CDR3 here is CASIDPYNEQFF. CDR3 nucleotides: TGTGCCAGTATTGACCCCTACAATGAGCAGTTCTTC.

The chain recombines TRBV5-1 with TRBJ2-1; either TRBD1 or TRBD2 may supply D (6 bases each). The germline CDR1 and CDR2 sequences are SGHRS and YFSETQ. The CDR3 spans 15 residues. Trimming stripped 4 bases from V and 4 bases from J, with 15 bases between. The CDR3 coding sequence is TGCGCCAGCAGCCCCGGGGGCGGGCCATACAATGAGCAGTTCTTC. The encoded protein is CASSPGGGPYNEQFF.

This sequence joins TRBV29-1 and TRBJ2-7, with TRBD2 as a possible D gene (5 bases). V was pared by 7 bases and J by 4 bases, with 14 bases between. The CDR3 length is 12 residues. Germline V gene data show CDR1 as SQVTM and CDR2 as ANQGSEA. This CDR3 reads CSALGERYEQYF. The CDR3 DNA reads TGCAGCGCCCTCGGGGAGAGGTACGAGCAGTACTTC.

The CDR3 nucleotides read TGTGCCAGCAGTGAAGATGGTAGTTATGGCTACACCTTC. Protein product: CASSEDGSYGYTF. The chain joins TRBV6-1 to TRBJ1-2; D unresolved. V lost 1 base, J lost 5 bases, and 8 bases lay in between. The CDR3 sequence is 13 residues long. Germline-derived CDR1 and CDR2 are MNHNS and SASEGT.

The rearrangement joins TRBV30 to TRBJ1-2; TRBD1 is a possible D gene (6 bases). V lost 1 base to trimming and J lost 4 bases, with 13 bases between them. Germline CDR1 reads GTSNPN; CDR2 reads SVGIG (reference sequence). The CDR3 extends over 14 amino acids. The CDR3 DNA follows: TGTGCCTGGAGTGGTTTAGGGACACTCTATGGCTACACCTTC. This gives the protein CAWSGLGTLYGYTF.

This clonotype was seen at least ten times. The chain links TRBV7-9 to TRBJ2-6; 12 bases map to TRBD1. This CDR3 spans 17 amino acids. The V gene's germline CDR1 is SEHNR and CDR2 FQNEAQ (reference sequence). V shed 4 bases, J shed 1 base, and the junction held 2 bases outside the gene matches. CDR3 bases: TGTGCCAGCAGCTCGGGACAGGGGGCGTCTGGGGCCAACGTCCTGACTTTC. Translating gives CASSSGQGASGANVLTF.

The rearrangement links TRBV5-1 to TRBJ1-1; D is unresolved. Germline loops: CDR1 SGHRS, CDR2 YFSETQ. The CDR3 is made up of 14 amino acids. The ends were cut back, 5 bases at V and 6 bases at J, with 17 bases in the middle. CDR3 bases: TGCGCCAGCAGTCCCCGCACACCTGACGCTGAAGCTTTCTTT. Its protein product is CASSPRTPDAEAFF.

The gene calls are TRBV4-2 and TRBJ1-1, with D uncertain. CDR3 length: 14 residues. The germline V gene has CDR1 LGHNA and CDR2 YNFKEQ. V shed 5 bases and J shed 1 base, with 11 bases lying between them. The CDR3 reads CASSLLGQNTEAFF. In nucleotides, the CDR3 is TGTGCCAGCAGCTTGCTCGGGCAGAACACTGAAGCTTTCTTT.

This chain joins TRBV7-9 and TRBJ1-5, with D unresolved. This CDR3 contains 14 residues. Per germline, CDR1 SEHNR and CDR2 FQNEAQ (reference sequence). The germline V and J ends were trimmed by 4 bases and 5 bases, with 12 bases remaining between them. CDR3 nucleotides: TGTGCCAGCAGCTCTAACACGGGTGATCAGCCCCAGCATTTT. Protein sequence: CASSSNTGDQPQHF.

A few counts support this clonotype. The rearrangement uses TRBV7-3 and TRBJ2-1; TRBD2 is a possible D gene (5 bases). The CDR3 has 15 amino acids. In germline, CDR1 is SGHTA, CDR2 FQGTGA. V lost 3 bases, J lost 2 bases, and 11 bases lay in between. This chain's CDR3 is CASSLGDFPYNEQFF. CDR3 coding DNA: TGTGCCAGCAGCTTGGGAGACTTCCCCTACAATGAGCAGTTCTTC.

The genes are TRBV24-1 and TRBJ2-2, with D unresolved. Trimming removed 4 bases at V and 7 bases at J, with 12 bases between. Germline CDR1 is KGHDR and CDR2 is SFDVKD. The CDR3 consists of 14 residues. CDR3 nucleotides: TGTGCCACCAGTGACCCGGCCCTGGGCGGGGAGCTGTTTTTT. This encodes CATSDPALGGELFF.

This clonotype came up many times. The gene calls are TRBV10-1 and TRBJ1-1, with D uncertain. This CDR3 is built from 14 residues. Per the germline V gene, CDR1 is WNHNN and CDR2 is SYGVQD (reference sequence). V gave up 3 bases and J gave up 0 bases, with 8 bases separating them. CDR3 coding DNA: TGCGCCAGCAGTGACTCACCGCTGAACACTGAAGCTTTCTTT. It specifies CASSDSPLNTEAFF.

J is TRBJ1-1 and V is TRBV7-9, with D perhaps matching TRBD1 (5 bases). The CDR3 is 15 amino acids. Germline-derived CDR1 and CDR2 are SEHNR and FQNEAQ (reference sequence). The V end lost 5 bases, the J end lost 2 bases, and 15 bases lay between the germline ends. The chain's CDR3 is CASSPRGGDNTEAFF. CDR3 DNA: TGTGCCAGCAGCCCCCGGGGAGGGGATAACACTGAAGCTTTCTTT.

The chain has TRBV9 and TRBJ1-1, with D uncertain. The CDR3 consists of 14 residues. V was shortened by 0 bases and J by 4 bases, with 10 bases between the two germline ends. In germline, CDR1 is SGDLS, CDR2 YYNGEE. Here the CDR3 reads CASSVDPGSTEAFF. In DNA form, the CDR3 reads TGTGCCAGCAGCGTAGACCCGGGGAGCACTGAAGCTTTCTTT.

The chain couples TRBV2 to TRBJ1-1, with 9 bases identical to TRBD1. The CDR3 spans 15 residues. Germline loops: CDR1 SNHLY, CDR2 FYNNEI. Losses at the gene ends were 6 bases for V and 1 base for J; bases not matched to a gene: 6. The CDR3 DNA reads as TGTGCCAGCAGGTCACAGGGGGCGCGGAACACTGAAGCTTTCTTT. This encodes CASRSQGARNTEAFF. The full variable domain, in which reference TRBV2 and TRBJ1-1 provide the parts outside the CDR3, is EPEVTQTPSHQVTQMGQEVILRCVPISNHLYFYWYRQILGQKVEFLVSFYNNEISEKSEIFDDQFSVERPDGSNFTLKIRSTKLEDSAMYFCASRSQGARNTEAFFGQGTRLTVV.

The V call is TRBV2, the J call TRBJ1-6, with 8 bases fitting TRBD1. V was clipped by 6 bases and J by 11 bases; unmatched bases: 3. This CDR3 has 12 residues. Germline CDR1 SNHLY, CDR2 FYNNEI. CDR3 loop: CASRGTGTPLHF. The CDR3 bases are TGTGCCAGCAGGGGGACAGGTACACCCCTCCACTTT. The entire variable domain, with the rest obtained from reference TRBV2 and TRBJ1-6, is as follows: EPEVTQTPSHQVTQMGQEVILRCVPISNHLYFYWYRQILGQKVEFLVSFYNNEISEKSEIFDDQFSVERPDGSNFTLKIRSTKLEDSAMYFCASRGTGTPLHFGNGTRLTVT.

As to this clonotype: The junction does not match germline at one end; this may be a read error. The gene calls are TRBV9 and TRBJ1-2; D is possibly TRBD1 (6 bases). Germline V gives CDR1 SGDLS, CDR2 YYNGEE. CDR3 length equals 15 residues. CDR3 region: CAGSVDSSIQSGYTF. For the CDR3, the DNA is TGCGCCGGCAGCGTGGACAGCTCCATTCAGAGTGGCTACACCTTC.